This T cell receptor beta chain was captured by sequencing in a study of post-analysis software for immune sequencing data. This CDR3 has 12 residues. Trimming took 5 bases from V and 4 from J, leaving 8 bases between them. CDR1 is SGHTA and CDR2 is FQGNSA in the germline V gene. Study results and limitations: About 5 TRBV segments occurring more often in patients than controls included TRBV5-6, TRBV5-1 and TRBV20-1.

At least ten counts were recorded for this clonotype. Its specificity is unknown. Sequencing libraries made from TCR beta cDNA carried unique molecular identifiers. T cells numbering about 0.9 to 10 million yielded cDNA molecules that totaled roughly 500,000. TCRdb fed the PCR reads into MiXCR, producing one record per CDR3 protein. Of around 260,000 distinct CDR3 sequences listed, 35% to 40% are singletons. The clonotype originates from a girl aged 10-17 years with multiple sclerosis. The sequencing input was blood. This chain connects TRBV7-2 to TRBJ1-2; a possible D gene is TRBD1 (5 bases). The DNA for the CDR3 is TGTGCCAGCAGCGTAACAGGCTATGGCTACACCTTC. The encoded protein is CASSVTGYGYTF. The whole variable domain, remainder taken from reference TRBV7-2 and TRBJ1-2, is GAGVSQSPSNKVTEKGKDVELRCDPISGHTALYWYRQSLGQGLEFLIYFQGNSAPDKSGLPSDRFSAERTGGSVSTLTIQRTQQEDSAVYLCASSVTGYGYTFGSGTRLTVV.